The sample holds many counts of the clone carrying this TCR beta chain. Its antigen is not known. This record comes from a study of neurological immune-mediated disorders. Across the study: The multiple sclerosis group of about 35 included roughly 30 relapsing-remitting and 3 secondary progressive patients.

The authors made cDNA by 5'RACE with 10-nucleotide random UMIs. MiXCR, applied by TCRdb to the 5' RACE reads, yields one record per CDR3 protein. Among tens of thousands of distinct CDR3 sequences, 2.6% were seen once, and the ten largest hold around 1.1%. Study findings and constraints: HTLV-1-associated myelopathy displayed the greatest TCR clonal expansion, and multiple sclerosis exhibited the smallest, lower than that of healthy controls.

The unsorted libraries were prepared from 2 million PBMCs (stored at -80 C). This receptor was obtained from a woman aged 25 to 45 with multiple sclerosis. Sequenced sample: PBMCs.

In nucleotides, the CDR3 is TGTGCCATCAGCGACGTAGTGAACACTGAAGCTTTCTTT. Amino acid sequence: CAISDVVNTEAFF. The chain couples TRBV10-3 to TRBJ1-1; D unclear. Germline V lookup: CDR1 ENHRY, CDR2 SYGVKD. V shed 6 bases and J shed 0 bases, with 8 bases lying between them. This CDR3 spans 13 amino acids.